This T cell receptor (beta chain) comes out of a study of CD8 T cells in Susac syndrome. Overall study findings and caveats: As the study acknowledged, the number of individuals who were part of its TCR sequencing and HLA analysis was relatively small.

This CDR3 comprises 13 residues. Germline trimming cut 6 bases from V and 1 base from J; bases unmatched to any gene: 6. CDR1 and CDR2 from the germline V gene are DFQATT and SNEGSKA (reference sequence). In regard to this clonotype: Its target is unknown.

Sequencing of TCR beta covered CD8+ and CD4+ T cells obtained from blood. Bulk CD8+ and CD4+ cells came from magnetic negative isolation; CD8+ TEMRA by FACS. When the RNA was reverse transcribed, random hexamers were used with an input of roughly 0.45 to 1 ug. Across 54 Vbeta and 13 Jbeta, TCR beta CDR3 was amplified with immunoSEQ multiplex PCR. TCRdb passed the immunoSEQ multiplex PCR reads through MiXCR, listing each CDR3 protein once. The sample lists 100,000 or so distinct CDR3 sequences, approximately 90% occurring once. Sample: CD8+ T cells from PBMCs. This receptor was identified in a human donor in good health. The chain links TRBV20-1 to TRBJ2-7; 7 bases are shared with TRBD1. The CDR3 region has the DNA TGCAGTGCCAACGGGGACAGATCCTACGAGCAGTACTTC. Translating gives CSANGDRSYEQYF.